This paragraph reports one T cell receptor (beta chain). Its antigen remains unidentified. No base quality information exists; no much larger clone differs at one position. The record originates from a study of T cell responses to AZD1222 COVID-19 vaccine (TCRdb year 2021). In the study overall: AZD1222 recipients with second doses at about 4 weeks or about 12 weeks were pooled, because spike-specific TCR depth and breadth did not differ between schedules. A total of just over 230 trial participants underwent TCR sequencing, of whom some 200 had received two doses of AZD1222 and around 25 had received two doses of the MenACWY control vaccine. Enrollment into the trials was organized by age into subgroups of 18-55, 56-69 and 70-plus years, and those subgroups contained roughly 150, 30 and 60 TCR-sequenced participants, respectively. Findings and caveats that apply to the study as a whole: After two AZD1222 doses, spike-specific TCR breadth and depth were significantly higher than at day 0 and than in MenACWY recipients. Nearly half of unique spike-specific TCRs reportedly recognized epitopes outside regions mutated in the B.1.351 and B.1.1.7 variants. In the small 56-69-year group, the increase in depth fell short of significance, most likely because of low power. Most participants were white British and females outnumbered males, and the authors suggested that clonal diversity may have been underestimated. No day 14 peak-response samples were available, so repertoires were characterized only after the peak T cell response. Conclusions about previously exposed vaccinees are limited because only six or seven AZD1222 recipients were SARS-CoV-2 seropositive at baseline. CD4 TCRs associated with the vaccine covered the entire spike protein, and the dominant responses were in regions 160-218 and 743-854.

The CDR3 regions of human TCRbeta chains were subjected to immunosequencing. As for the authors' bioinformatics: TCRs in the repertoires were matched against a reference library of SARS-CoV-2-specific TCRs that had been generated with the MIRA antigen-specificity platform. Breadth was defined as the fraction of unique TCRs that were SARS-CoV-2-associated, and depth was defined as the fraction of total T cells that were SARS-CoV-2-associated. Using the MIRA data, every spike-specific TCR was mapped to the spike region that the TCR reacted to and assigned to either a CD4 or a CD8 class. Log10-transformed breadth and depth values were compared by one-way ANOVA with Sidak's multiple comparisons tests. Entries here come from immuneACCESS through TCRdb and include only in-frame sequences with V and J called. Some clones fail to appear in such tables; in the studies checked, an unresolved V gene covers under half of the shortfall, and the cause of the remainder is unknown. Clone size and the V and J calls come from that table; the DNA yielded D and trimming. This sample has around 250,000 clones in its table, and approximately 93% of those were observed once. The ten largest account for 0.5% to 0.7% of the sample.

Unmatched junction bases come to 14, with V trimmed by 2 bases and J by 0 bases. Based on the germline V gene, the CDR1 and CDR2 sequences are SGDLS and YYNGEE. Including the terminal cysteine and phenylalanine, the CDR3 comprises 19 residues. Of all the DNA, just the CDR3 is kept, 57 bases in frame from base 1. The time point tag for this specimen amounts to: baseline before first vaccination. The vaccinee samples were drawn from two UK trials, COV001 and COV002, one of which was a single-blind randomized controlled phase 2/3 trial testing AZD1222 (ChAdOx1 nCoV-19) in healthy adults. Trial participant PBMC samples were collected at day 0 and day 28 after the second dose for TCRbeta chain sequencing.

This chain joins TRBV9 to TRBJ2-1; TRBD1 lines up with 7 middle nucleotides. Sequencing was performed on peripheral blood, taken on day 0 of AZD1222 vaccination. This sequence was found in an adult in good health. Read as DNA, the sequence is TGTGCCAGCAGCGTCCGTCCGGACAGGATTCCCAGCTCCTACAATGAGCAGTTCTTC. It specifies CASSVRPDRIPSSYNEQFF.